Shown below are 23 T cell receptor beta chains from a single sample sequenced in a study of CD8+ T cells in alopecia areata. TCR sequencing used cDNA made by reverse transcription of extracted RNA. Clones were sequenced by immunoSEQ multiplex PCR, and TCRdb holds only the in-frame ones, with some missing. The table has more than 200,000 clones, roughly 64% seen once. Noted treatment: oral pan-JAK inhibitor, 5-10 mg twice daily. The input for sequencing was CD4+ T cells sorted from blood, taken at week 4, from a patient treated with tofacitinib. These receptors originate from a human donor with alopecia areata.

There are a few counts of this clone. The rearrangement joins TRBV29-1 to TRBJ2-2, with 7 bases fitting TRBD1. Looked up from germline, CDR1 is SQVTM and CDR2 is ANQGSEA. V lost 6 bases and J lost 7; bases outside the gene matches: 8. The CDR3 length is 13 residues. The CDR3 spells CSVSTGLDGELFF. Written as DNA, the CDR3 is TGCAGCGTGTCGACAGGGTTGGACGGGGAGCTGTTTTTT.

This clone was found once. The chain is built from TRBV9 and TRBJ2-1, with D uncertain. Trimming pared 4 bases from V and 0 bases from J, leaving 11 bases between. Germline V gene sequence: CDR1 SGDLS, CDR2 YYNGEE. The CDR3 is made up of 15 amino acids. The CDR3 is CASSPEVGSYNEQFF. In DNA, the CDR3 is TGTGCCAGCAGCCCCGAAGTGGGCTCCTACAATGAGCAGTTCTTC.

Note on this clone: Additional DNA sequences in this sample encode the identical CDR3. The rearrangement links TRBV9 to TRBJ1-1, with 9 bases fitting TRBD1. Germline lookup yields CDR1 SGDLS and CDR2 YYNGEE. The CDR3 contains 15 residues. Losses at the gene ends were 0 bases for V and 5 bases for J; bases not matched to a gene: 5. CDR3 sequence (DNA): TGTGCCAGCAGCGTAGCACAGGGGGCGCGAACTGAAGCTTTCTTT. It translates to CASSVAQGARTEAFF.

The chain uses TRBV6-5 and TRBJ1-2; 9 nucleotides line up with TRBD1. The CDR3 contains 16 residues. With 0 bases clipped from V and 1 base from J, the junction kept 3 bases outside the gene matches. Looked up from germline, CDR1 is MNHEY and CDR2 is SVGAGI. The CDR3 nucleotides are TGTGCCAGCAGTTACTCCGGGACAGGGCTTAACTATGGCTACACCTTC. Translating it yields CASSYSGTGLNYGYTF.

V usage is TRBV30 and J usage is TRBJ1-1; weak D call: TRBD1 (5 bases). V lost 0 bases and J 0 bases, leaving 11 bases between the germline ends. CDR1 and CDR2 (germline): GTSNPN, SVGIG (reference sequence). CDR3 length equals 15 residues. The CDR3 spells CAWSVMGTVNTEAFF. In nucleotides, the CDR3 is TGTGCCTGGAGTGTCATGGGGACGGTGAACACTGAAGCTTTCTTT. Full variable domain (remainder filled in from reference TRBV30 and TRBJ1-1): SQTIHQWPATLVQPVGSPLSLECTVEGTSNPNLYWYRQAAGRGLQLLFYSVGIGQISSEVPQNLSASRPQDRQFILSSKKLLLSDSGFYLCAWSVMGTVNTEAFFGQGTRLTVV.

The J gene is TRBJ2-7, the V gene TRBV5-1; 9 positions agree with TRBD1. Germline-derived CDR1 and CDR2 are SGHRS and YFSETQ. CDR3 size: 13 residues. V lost 7 bases and J lost 3; bases outside the gene matches: 5. The CDR3 coding sequence is TGCGCCAGCGGCCGGGACAGGGACTACGAGCAGTACTTC. It is translated as CASGRDRDYEQYF.

The chain carries TRBV7-2 and TRBJ2-5; 10 bases map to TRBD2. Germline V gives CDR1 SGHTA, CDR2 FQGNSA. This CDR3 is 15 amino acids long. After removal of 5 bases from V and 5 bases from J, the junction contained 8 bases not matched to a gene. As DNA, the CDR3 is TGTGCCAGCAGCCACCAGCGGGGGGGCCGGGAGACCCAGTACTTC. Translated: CASSHQRGGRETQYF.

The chain employs TRBV7-9 and TRBJ1-1, with D uncertain. The V gene lost 1 base and the J gene lost 5 bases, with 8 bases spanning the gap. CDR1 and CDR2 from the germline V gene are SEHNR and FQNEAQ (reference sequence). The CDR3 totals 13 residues. Written as DNA, the CDR3 is TGTGCCAGCAGCTTAGAAGGGAGAACTGAAGCTTTCTTT. It yields the protein CASSLEGRTEAFF.

The chain has TRBV5-6 and TRBJ2-6; the D gene is possibly TRBD1 (5 bases). From germline, CDR1 is SGHDT and CDR2 YYEEEE. Deletions cut 4 bases from V and 1 base from J, with 15 bases between. CDR3 length equals 17 residues. In DNA form, the CDR3 reads TGTGCCAGCAGCCTTCCATCTACAGGTTCTGGGGCCAACGTCCTGACTTTC. It encodes CASSLPSTGSGANVLTF.

The V and J genes are TRBV4-2 and TRBJ1-6; D remains unclear. The CDR3 is 11 amino acids. Looked up from germline, CDR1 is LGHNA and CDR2 is YNFKEQ. V was shortened by 0 bases and J by 16 bases, with 7 bases between the two germline ends. This CDR3 is CASSQEGLLHF. The CDR3 DNA sequence: TGTGCCAGCAGCCAAGAGGGCCTACTCCACTTT.

This chain links TRBV18 with TRBJ1-1; tentative D call: TRBD1 (5 bases). In germline, CDR1 is KGHSH, CDR2 LQKENI. The V and J ends lost 3 bases and 1 base respectively, with 9 bases between them. The CDR3 runs to 14 residues. This CDR3 is CASSPWQGNTEAFF. For the CDR3, the DNA is TGTGCCAGCTCACCGTGGCAGGGGAACACTGAAGCTTTCTTT.

The V and J genes are TRBV30 and TRBJ1-1; 9 nucleotides align to TRBD1. V lost 4 bases, J lost 11 bases, and 5 bases stayed unmatched. Germline V gives CDR1 GTSNPN, CDR2 SVGIG (reference sequence). The CDR3 is made up of 11 amino acids. The CDR3 region is CAWNLQGAAFF. The CDR3 DNA follows: TGTGCCTGGAACCTACAGGGGGCGGCTTTCTTT.

V gene TRBV28 combines with J gene TRBJ1-2; the D is unclear. The CDR3 consists of 16 residues. Trimming took off 3 bases at V and 2 bases at J, with 16 bases between the two ends. From germline, CDR1 is MDHEN and CDR2 SYDVKM. The CDR3 coding sequence is TGTGCCAGCAGTTTCCGTGGTACCCCACAAAACTATGGCTACACCTTC. It is translated as CASSFRGTPQNYGYTF.

This clone was seen only a few times. The rearrangement joins TRBV6-5 to TRBJ1-1, with D possibly being TRBD1 (5 bases). Germline loops: CDR1 MNHEY, CDR2 SVGAGI. V lost 2 bases and J lost 5, with 12 bases in between. This CDR3 has 14 residues. The CDR3, as DNA: TGTGCCAGCAGTTACACCTCGGGGCCTACTGAAGCTTTCTTT. Protein sequence: CASSYTSGPTEAFF.

This chain uses TRBV5-1 with TRBJ2-1; the match to TRBD2 covers 8 bases. Trimming cost V 5 bases and J 0 bases; bases outside gene matches: 4. CDR3 length: 15 amino acids. Germline V gene lookup returns CDR1 SGHRS and CDR2 YFSETQ. The CDR3 loop reads CASSLAGSSYNEQFF. Here the CDR3 DNA reads TGCGCCAGCAGTTTAGCGGGGAGCTCCTACAATGAGCAGTTCTTC.

The V call is TRBV5-1, the J call TRBJ1-1; TRBD1 is a possible D gene (6 bases). Per germline, CDR1 SGHRS and CDR2 YFSETQ. This CDR3 has 12 amino acids. The V end was cut by 4 bases, the J end by 3 bases, with 7 bases between. CDR3 protein: CASSKGDTEAFF. The CDR3 nucleotides read TGCGCCAGCAGCAAGGGGGACACTGAAGCTTTCTTT.

V is TRBV10-3 and J is TRBJ1-5; the D is unclear. Germline assignment: CDR1 ENHRY and CDR2 SYGVKD. The length of the CDR3 is 14 residues. Trimming took off 5 bases at V and 4 bases at J, with 12 bases between the two ends. CDR3 loop: CAISTGLSNQPQHF. The CDR3 nucleotides are TGTGCCATCAGTACCGGACTATCGAATCAGCCCCAGCATTTT.

This clone was picked up a small number of times. The rearrangement uses TRBV5-6 and TRBJ1-2; D is ambiguous. The CDR3 is made up of 12 amino acids. The germline CDR1 and CDR2 sequences are SGHDT and YYEEEE. V dropped 1 base and J dropped 0 bases, with 1 base sitting between them. The CDR3 reads CASSLTNYGYTF. CDR3 bases: TGTGCCAGCAGCTTGACTAACTATGGCTACACCTTC.

The chain couples TRBV9 to TRBJ1-2, with D uncertain. The V and J ends lost 0 bases and 1 base respectively, with 10 bases between them. This CDR3 comprises 15 residues. CDR1 is SGDLS and CDR2 is YYNGEE in the germline V gene. CDR3 nucleotide sequence: TGTGCCAGCAGCGTAGTCGCGGGAGGTAACTATGGCTACACCTTC. Residues: CASSVVAGGNYGYTF. The variable domain in full, with the rest retrieved from reference TRBV9 and TRBJ1-2, is DSGVTQTPKHLITATGQRVTLRCSPRSGDLSVYWYQQSLDQGLQFLIQYYNGEERAKGNILERFSAQQFPDLHSELNLSSLELGDSALYFCASSVVAGGNYGYTFGSGTRLTVV.

V gene TRBV2 combines with J gene TRBJ2-5; 7 bases are a match to TRBD1. V lost 5 bases and J lost 1; bases outside the gene matches: 4. CDR1 and CDR2 from the germline V gene are SNHLY and FYNNEI. The CDR3 has 14 residues. In nucleotides, the CDR3 is TGTGCCAGCAGTTACAGGGGCTTCCAAGAGACCCAGTACTTC. It codes for CASSYRGFQETQYF.

The chain joins TRBV30 to TRBJ1-2, with 7 bases matching TRBD1. The V gene end was trimmed by 2 bases and the J gene end by 1 base; junction bases not matched to a gene: 7. Germline values: CDR1 GTSNPN, CDR2 SVGIG (reference sequence). CDR3 length equals 15 residues. CDR3 DNA: TGTGCCTGGAGTTCGGGCAGGGGGATTAACTATGGCTACACCTTC. It encodes CAWSSGRGINYGYTF. The entire variable domain, with the rest obtained from reference TRBV30 and TRBJ1-2, is as follows: SQTIHQWPATLVQPVGSPLSLECTVEGTSNPNLYWYRQAAGRGLQLLFYSVGIGQISSEVPQNLSASRPQDRQFILSSKKLLLSDSGFYLCAWSSGRGINYGYTFGSGTRLTVV.

The chain combines TRBV5-1 with TRBJ2-5; possibly TRBD2 for D (5 bases). Trimming cost V 4 bases and J 5 bases, with 12 bases left between them. This CDR3 is 13 amino acids long. CDR1 and CDR2 from the germline V gene are SGHRS and YFSETQ. CDR3 sequence reads: CASSIRTEETQYF. CDR3 nucleotide sequence: TGCGCCAGCAGCATTAGGACTGAGGAGACCCAGTACTTC.

This clone was picked up one time. A junction boundary mismatches the germline segment, possibly from a read error. The genes are TRBV7-7 and TRBJ2-3; 10 bases are a match to TRBD1. Looked up from germline, CDR1 is SSHAT and CDR2 is FNYEAQ (reference sequence). The CDR3 is 13 amino acids. CDR3 DNA sequence: TGTGCTAGCAGCTTAGGGACAGGGGAATCGCAGTATTTT. This gives the protein CASSLGTGESQYF.